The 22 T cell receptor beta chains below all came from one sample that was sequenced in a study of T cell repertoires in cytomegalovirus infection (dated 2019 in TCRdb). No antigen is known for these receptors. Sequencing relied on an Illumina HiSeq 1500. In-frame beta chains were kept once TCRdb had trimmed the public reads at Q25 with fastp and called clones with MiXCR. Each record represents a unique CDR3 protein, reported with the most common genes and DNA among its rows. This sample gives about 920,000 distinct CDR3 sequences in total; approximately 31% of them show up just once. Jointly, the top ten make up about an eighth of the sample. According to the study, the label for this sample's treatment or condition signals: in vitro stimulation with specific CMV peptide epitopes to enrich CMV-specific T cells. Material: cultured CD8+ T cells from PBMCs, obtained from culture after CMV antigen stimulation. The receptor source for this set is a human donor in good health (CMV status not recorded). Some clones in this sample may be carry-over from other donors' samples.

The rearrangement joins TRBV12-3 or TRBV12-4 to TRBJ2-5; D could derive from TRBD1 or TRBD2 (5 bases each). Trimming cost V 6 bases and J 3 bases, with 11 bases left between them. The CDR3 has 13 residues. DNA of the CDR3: TGTGCCAGCAGCCGGGGACCCAAAGAGACCCAGTACTTC. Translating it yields CASSRGPKETQYF.

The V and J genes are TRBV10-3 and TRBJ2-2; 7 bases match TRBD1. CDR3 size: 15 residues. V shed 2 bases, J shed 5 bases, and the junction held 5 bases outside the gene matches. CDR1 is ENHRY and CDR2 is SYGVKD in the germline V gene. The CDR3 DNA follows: TGTGCCATCAGTGAGAACAGGGGCGGGACCGGGGAGCTGTTTTTT. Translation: CAISENRGGTGELFF.

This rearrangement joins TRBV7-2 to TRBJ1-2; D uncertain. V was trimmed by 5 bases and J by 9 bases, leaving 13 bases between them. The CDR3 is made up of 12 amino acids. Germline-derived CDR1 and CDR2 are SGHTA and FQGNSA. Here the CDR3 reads CASSHQDASYTF. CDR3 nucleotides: TGTGCCAGCAGCCACCAGGACGCTAGCTACACCTTC.

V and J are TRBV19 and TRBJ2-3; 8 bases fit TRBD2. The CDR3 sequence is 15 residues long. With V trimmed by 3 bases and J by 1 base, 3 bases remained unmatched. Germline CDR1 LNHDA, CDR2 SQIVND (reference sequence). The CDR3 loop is CASSMWRGGTDTQYF. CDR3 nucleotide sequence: TGTGCCAGTAGTATGTGGCGGGGGGGCACAGATACGCAGTATTTT.

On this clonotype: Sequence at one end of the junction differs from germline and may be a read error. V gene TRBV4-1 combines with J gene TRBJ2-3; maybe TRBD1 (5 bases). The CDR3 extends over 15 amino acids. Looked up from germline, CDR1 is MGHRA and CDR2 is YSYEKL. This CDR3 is CASSPNRRLTDTQYF. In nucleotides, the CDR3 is TGTGCCAGCAGCCCCAACAGGAGACTCACAGATACGCAGTATTTT.

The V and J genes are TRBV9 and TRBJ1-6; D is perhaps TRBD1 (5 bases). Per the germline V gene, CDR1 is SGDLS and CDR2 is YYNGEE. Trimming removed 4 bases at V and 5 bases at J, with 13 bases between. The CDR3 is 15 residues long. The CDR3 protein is CASSSHGQNNSPLHF. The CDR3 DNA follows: TGTGCCAGCAGCTCCCACGGACAAAATAATTCACCCCTCCACTTT.

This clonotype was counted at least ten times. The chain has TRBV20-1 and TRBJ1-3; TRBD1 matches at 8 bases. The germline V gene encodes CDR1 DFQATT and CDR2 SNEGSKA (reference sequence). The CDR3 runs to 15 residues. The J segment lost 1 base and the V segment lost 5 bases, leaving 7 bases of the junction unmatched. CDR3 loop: CSAVRGHSSGNTIYF. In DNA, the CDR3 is TGCAGTGCTGTCAGGGGGCACAGTTCTGGAAACACCATATATTTT.

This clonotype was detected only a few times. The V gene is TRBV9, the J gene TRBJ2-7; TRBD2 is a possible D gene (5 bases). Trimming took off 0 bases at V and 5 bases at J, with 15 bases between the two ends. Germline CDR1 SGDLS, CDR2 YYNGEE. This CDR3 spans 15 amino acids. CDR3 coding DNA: TGTGCCAGCAGCGTAGAAGCGGATAGGCTGGACGAGCAGTACTTC. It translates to CASSVEADRLDEQYF.

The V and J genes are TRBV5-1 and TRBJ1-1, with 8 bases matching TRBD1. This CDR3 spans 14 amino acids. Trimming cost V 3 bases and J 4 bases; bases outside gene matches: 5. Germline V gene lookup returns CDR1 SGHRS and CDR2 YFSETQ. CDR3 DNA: TGCGCCAGCAGCTCTGACAGGGGAAGCACTGAAGCTTTCTTT. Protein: CASSSDRGSTEAFF.

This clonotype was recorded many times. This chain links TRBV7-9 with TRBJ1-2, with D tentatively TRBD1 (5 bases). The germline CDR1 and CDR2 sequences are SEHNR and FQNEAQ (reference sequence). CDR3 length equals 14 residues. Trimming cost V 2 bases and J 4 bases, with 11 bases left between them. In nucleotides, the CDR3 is TGTGCCAGCAGCTTACGGGGCGGGGGCTATGGCTACACCTTC. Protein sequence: CASSLRGGGYGYTF.

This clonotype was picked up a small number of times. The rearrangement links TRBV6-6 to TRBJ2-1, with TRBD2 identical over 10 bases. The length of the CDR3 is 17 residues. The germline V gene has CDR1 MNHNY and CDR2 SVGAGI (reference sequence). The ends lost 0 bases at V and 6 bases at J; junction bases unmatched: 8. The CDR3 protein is CASSYSLGTSVGNEQFF. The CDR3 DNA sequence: TGTGCCAGCAGTTACTCGTTGGGGACTAGCGTTGGCAATGAGCAGTTCTTC.

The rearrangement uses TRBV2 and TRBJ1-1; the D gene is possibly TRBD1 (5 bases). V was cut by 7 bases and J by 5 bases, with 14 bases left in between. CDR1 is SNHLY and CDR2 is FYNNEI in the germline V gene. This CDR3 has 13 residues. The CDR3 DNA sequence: TGTGCCAGCACCGAGGGGTGGGGGACTGAAGCTTTCTTT. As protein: CASTEGWGTEAFF.

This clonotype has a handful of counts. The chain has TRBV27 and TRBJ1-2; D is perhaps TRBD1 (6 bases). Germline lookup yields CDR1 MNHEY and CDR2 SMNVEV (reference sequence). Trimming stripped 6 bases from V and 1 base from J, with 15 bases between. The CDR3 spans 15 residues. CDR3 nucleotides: TGTGCCAGCAGCCCGGGGGCAGCTTTTAACTATGGCTACACCTTC. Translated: CASSPGAAFNYGYTF.

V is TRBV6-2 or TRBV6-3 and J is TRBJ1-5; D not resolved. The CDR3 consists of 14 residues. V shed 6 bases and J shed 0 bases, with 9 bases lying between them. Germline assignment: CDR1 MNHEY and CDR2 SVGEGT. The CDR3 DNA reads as TGTGCCAGCAGGGATCCGGGTAGCAATCAGCCCCAGCATTTT. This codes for CASRDPGSNQPQHF.

CDR3 sequence reads: CASSPSAGTAANTGELFF. The CDR3 region has the DNA TGTGCCAGCAGTCCGTCTGCCGGGACAGCCGCGAACACCGGGGAGCTGTTTTTT. The rearrangement uses TRBV6-5 and TRBJ2-2, with TRBD1 identical over 7 bases. The junction had 12 bases not matched to a gene; V was cut back by 5 bases and J by 0 bases. Germline-derived CDR1 and CDR2 are MNHEY and SVGAGI. This CDR3 has 18 amino acids.

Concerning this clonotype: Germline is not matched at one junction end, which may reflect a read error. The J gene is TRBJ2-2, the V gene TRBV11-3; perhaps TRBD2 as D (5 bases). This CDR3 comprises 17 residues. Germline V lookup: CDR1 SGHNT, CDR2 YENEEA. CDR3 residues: CVSSSQVAGGNTGELFF. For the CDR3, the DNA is TGTGTCAGCAGCTCCCAGGTAGCCGGAGGGAACACCGGGGAGCTGTTTTTT.

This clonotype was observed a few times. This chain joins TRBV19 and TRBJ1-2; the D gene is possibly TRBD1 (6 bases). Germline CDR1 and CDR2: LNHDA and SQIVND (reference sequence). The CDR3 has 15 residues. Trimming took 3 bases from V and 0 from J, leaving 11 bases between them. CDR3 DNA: TGTGCCAGTAGTATGGGGGCCGGCCCTAACTATGGCTACACCTTC. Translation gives CASSMGAGPNYGYTF.

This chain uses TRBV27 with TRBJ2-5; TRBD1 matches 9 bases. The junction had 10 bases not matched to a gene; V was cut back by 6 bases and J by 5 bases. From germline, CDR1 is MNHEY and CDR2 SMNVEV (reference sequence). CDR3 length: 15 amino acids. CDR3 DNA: TGTGCCAGCAGAACAGGGGGCAGAAAGCGGGAGACCCAGTACTTC. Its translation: CASRTGGRKRETQYF.

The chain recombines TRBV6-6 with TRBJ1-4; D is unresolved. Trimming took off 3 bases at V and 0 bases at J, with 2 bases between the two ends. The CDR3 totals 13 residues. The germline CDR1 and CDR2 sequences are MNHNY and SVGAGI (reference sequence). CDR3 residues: CASSYATNEKLFF. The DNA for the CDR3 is TGTGCCAGCAGTTATGCAACTAATGAAAAACTGTTTTTT.

CDR3 nucleotide sequence: TGTGCCAGCAGCTTAAAGTACAGCTCCTACGAGCAGTACTTC. Translating it yields CASSLKYSSYEQYF. V and J are TRBV7-6 and TRBJ2-7; D remains unclear. The CDR3 is 14 residues long. CDR1 SGHVS and CDR2 FNYEAQ come from the germline V gene. V was cut by 2 bases and J by 0 bases, with 8 bases left in between.

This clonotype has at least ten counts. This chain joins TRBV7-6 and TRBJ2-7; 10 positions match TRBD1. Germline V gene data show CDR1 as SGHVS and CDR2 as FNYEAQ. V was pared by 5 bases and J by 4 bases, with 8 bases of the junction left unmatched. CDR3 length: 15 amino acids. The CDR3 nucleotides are TGTGCCAGCAGCGCAGCGGGACAGGGGTTTTACGAGCAGTACGTC. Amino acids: CASSAAGQGFYEQYV.

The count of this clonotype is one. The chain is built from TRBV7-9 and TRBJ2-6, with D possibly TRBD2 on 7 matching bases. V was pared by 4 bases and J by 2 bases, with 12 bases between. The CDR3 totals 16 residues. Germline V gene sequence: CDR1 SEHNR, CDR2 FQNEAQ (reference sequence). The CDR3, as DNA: TGTGCCAGCAGCTACTCGGGGGGCACTGGGGCCAACGTCCTGACTTTC. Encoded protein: CASSYSGGTGANVLTF.